There are many counts of the clone carrying this T cell receptor beta chain. Its antigen is unknown. At one end the junction does not follow the germline gene, possibly because of a read error. These data come from a study of Graves' ophthalmopathy and Graves' hyperthyroidism. Looking at the study overall: Blood was drawn at initial diagnosis, before any treatment.

This CDR3 contains 13 residues. The germline gives CDR1 SGHRS, CDR2 YFSETQ. Moderate-to-severe activity, CAS ≥3, NOSPECS ≥4 and a duration under 3 months were seen in donors with ophthalmopathy. Ineligible for inclusion were patients with other autoimmune diseases, uncontrolled infections, pregnancy or lactation. Whole-study results and caveats: Blood samples also showed most expanded thyroid clonotypes exceeding 0.001 frequency.

RNA transcripts were the source from which TCR beta CDR3 regions were amplified. RT-PCR was first run with HTBI primers, then multiplex PCR in a second round. A single record per CDR3 protein comes from TCRdb applying MiXCR to the multiplex PCR reads. The data hold hundreds of thousands of distinct CDR3 sequences, with 45% to 55% observed a single time. This chain joins TRBV5-1 and TRBJ1-1, with D possibly TRBD1 on 5 matching bases. The sample was peripheral blood. The source is an adult man with Graves' ophthalmopathy. CDR3 protein: CASSFTGNTEAFF. DNA for the CDR3: TGTGCCAGCAGCTTCACAGGGAACACTGAAGCTTTCTTT.